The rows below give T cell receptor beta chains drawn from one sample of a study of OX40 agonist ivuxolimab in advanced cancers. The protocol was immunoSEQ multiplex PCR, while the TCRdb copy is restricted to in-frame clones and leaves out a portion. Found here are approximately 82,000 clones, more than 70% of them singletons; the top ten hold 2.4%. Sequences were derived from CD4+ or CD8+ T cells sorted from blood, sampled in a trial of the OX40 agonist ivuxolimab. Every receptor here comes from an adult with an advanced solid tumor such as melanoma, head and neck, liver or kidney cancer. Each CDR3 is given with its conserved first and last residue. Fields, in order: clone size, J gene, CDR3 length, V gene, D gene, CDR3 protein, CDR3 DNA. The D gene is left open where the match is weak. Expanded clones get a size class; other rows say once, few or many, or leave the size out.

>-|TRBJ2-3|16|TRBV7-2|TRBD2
CASSLAASGGTDTQYF
TGTGCCAGCAGCTTAGCGGCTAGCGGGGGCACAGATACGCAGTATTTT
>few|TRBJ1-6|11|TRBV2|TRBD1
CASTNRGTLHF
TGTGCCAGCACTAACAGGGGAACCCTCCACTTT
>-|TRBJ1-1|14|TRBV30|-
CAWSVERRRTEAFF
TGTGCCTGGAGTGTCGAGAGAAGGAGGACTGAAGCTTTCTTT
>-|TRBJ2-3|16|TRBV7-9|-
CASSLEWVSSADTQYF
TGTGCCAGCAGCTTAGAATGGGTGTCGAGCGCAGATACGCAGTATTTT
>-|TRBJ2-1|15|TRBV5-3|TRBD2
CARSLRGGTYNEQFF
TGTGCCAGAAGCTTGCGCGGGGGAACCTACAATGAGCAGTTCTTC
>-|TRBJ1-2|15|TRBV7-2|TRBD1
CASSLAGQGTYGYTF
TGTGCCAGCAGCTTAGCCGGACAGGGTACCTATGGCTACACCTTC
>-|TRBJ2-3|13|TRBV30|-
CAWSPLRGFAQYF
TGTGCCTGGAGTCCTCTACGGGGATTCGCGCAGTATTTT
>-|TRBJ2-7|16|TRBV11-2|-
CASSLVVYSSSYEQYF
TGTGCCAGCAGCTTAGTCGTCTACTCAAGCTCCTACGAGCAGTACTTC
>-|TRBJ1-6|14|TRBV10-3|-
CAIRAGTPDSPLHF
TGTGCCATCAGAGCCGGGACCCCTGATTCACCCCTCCACTTT
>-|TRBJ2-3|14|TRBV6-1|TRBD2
CASSLAGLTDTQYF
TGTGCCAGCAGTTTAGCGGGCCTCACAGATACGCAGTATTTT
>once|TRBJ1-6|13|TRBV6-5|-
CASSEGYNSPLHF
TGTGCCAGCAGTGAGGGTTATAATTCACCCCTCCACTTT
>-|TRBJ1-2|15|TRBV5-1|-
CASSPPGMSLYGYTF
TGCGCCAGCAGCCCCCCAGGGATGTCCCTCTATGGCTACACCTTC
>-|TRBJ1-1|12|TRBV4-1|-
CASSQGRTEAFF
TGCGCCAGCAGCCAGGGACGTACTGAAGCTTTCTTT
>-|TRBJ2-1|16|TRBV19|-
CASTSKGRRDSNEQFF
TGTGCCAGCACCTCAAAGGGACGCCGGGACTCCAATGAGCAGTTCTTC
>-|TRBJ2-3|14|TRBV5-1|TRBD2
CASSSGTSRDTQYF
TGCGCCAGCAGCTCCGGGACTAGCAGGGATACGCAGTATTTT
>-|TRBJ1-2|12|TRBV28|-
CASSFKGYGYTF
TGTGCCAGCAGTTTTAAGGGATATGGCTACACCTTC
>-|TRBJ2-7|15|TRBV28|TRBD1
CASSFRGQGYHEQYF
TGTGCCAGCAGTTTCCGGGGACAGGGTTACCACGAGCAGTACTTC
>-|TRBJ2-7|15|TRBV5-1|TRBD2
CASSLITSGNYEQYF
TGCGCCAGCAGCTTGATAACTAGCGGCAACTACGAGCAGTACTTC
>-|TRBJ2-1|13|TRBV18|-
CASSPGEYNEQFF
TGTGCCAGCTCACCGGGGGAGTACAATGAGCAGTTCTTC